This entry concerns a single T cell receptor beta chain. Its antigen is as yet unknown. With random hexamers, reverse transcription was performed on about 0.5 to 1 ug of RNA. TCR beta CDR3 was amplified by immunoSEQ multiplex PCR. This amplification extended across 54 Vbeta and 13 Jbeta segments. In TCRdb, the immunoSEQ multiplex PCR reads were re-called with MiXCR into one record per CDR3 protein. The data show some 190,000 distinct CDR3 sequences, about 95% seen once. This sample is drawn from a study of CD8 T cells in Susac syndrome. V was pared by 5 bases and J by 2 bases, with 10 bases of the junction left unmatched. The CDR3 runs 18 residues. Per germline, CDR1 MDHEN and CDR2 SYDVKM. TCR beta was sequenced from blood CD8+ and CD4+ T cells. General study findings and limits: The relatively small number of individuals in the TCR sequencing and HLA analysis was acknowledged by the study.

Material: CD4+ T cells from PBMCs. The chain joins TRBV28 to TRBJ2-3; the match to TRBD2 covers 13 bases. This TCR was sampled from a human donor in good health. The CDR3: CASSPIYGLAGDTDTQYF. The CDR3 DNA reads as TGTGCCAGCAGTCCAATTTATGGACTAGCGGGAGACACAGATACGCAGTATTTT.